The present T cell receptor (beta chain) was sequenced within a study of shared clonotypes between healthy human individuals. Across the whole study: Each donor had three CD4 naive, three CD4 memory, two CD8 naive and one CD8 memory plate. Study results and caveats: Naive CD4 clonotype sharing across a few donors was approximately 5%.

This clone came up once. Antigen specificity is unknown. V trimming: 5 bases; J trimming: 3 bases; junction bases outside the gene matches: 6. The CDR3 contains 14 residues. Germline values: CDR1 MNHEY, CDR2 SVGAGI. Some clones are missing from TCRdb's copy, which holds only in-frame ones; the method was immunoSEQ multiplex PCR. The sample has 400,000 or so clones; around 96% are singletons. CD45RO+ cells and CCR7-negative CD45RA+ TemRA cells were combined as CD8 memory. Sequenced input: memory CD8+ T cells sorted from blood. Sample subset: CD45RO+ cells pooled with CCR7-negative TemRA cells. This sequence originates from a man younger than 40 in good health. The V and J genes are TRBV6-5 and TRBJ2-7; 8 positions agree with TRBD1. The CDR3 DNA follows: TGTGCCAGCAGTCCCGACAGGGGAGTCTACGAGCAGTACTTC. Amino acids: CASSPDRGVYEQYF.